These 23 T cell receptor beta chains came from one sample sequenced in a study of OX40 agonist ivuxolimab in advanced cancers. TCRdb keeps only in-frame clones here, not all; method: immunoSEQ multiplex PCR. Of over 95,000 clones in the sample, about 91% were seen once. The specimen comprised CD4+ or CD8+ T cells sorted from blood, sampled in a trial of the OX40 agonist ivuxolimab. These receptors came from an adult with an advanced solid tumor such as melanoma, head and neck, liver or kidney cancer.

This sequence joins TRBV7-6 and TRBJ2-1; D possibly uses TRBD1 or TRBD2 (5 bases each). This CDR3 has 17 residues. The V gene lost 5 bases and the J gene lost 8 bases, with 25 bases spanning the gap. Germline values: CDR1 SGHVS, CDR2 FNYEAQ. CDR3 sequence reads: CASSPGFRDGAHHEQFF. CDR3 nucleotides: TGTGCCAGCAGCCCTGGATTCCGGGACGGTGCTCATCATGAGCAGTTCTTC.

This chain links TRBV15 with TRBJ2-5; 7 bases are shared with TRBD1. The CDR3 is 15 residues long. V was clipped by 1 base and J by 4 bases; unmatched bases: 6. Germline V gene data show CDR1 as LNHNV and CDR2 as YYDKDF (reference sequence). The CDR3 DNA reads as TGTGCCACCAGCAGAGCCGCACAGGGGATAGAGACCCAGTACTTC. It codes for CATSRAAQGIETQYF.

The chain employs TRBV9 and TRBJ2-2; either TRBD1 or TRBD2 may fit D (6 bases each). Looked up from germline, CDR1 is SGDLS and CDR2 is YYNGEE. The V gene lost 1 base and the J gene lost 7 bases, with 14 bases spanning the gap. CDR3 length: 15 amino acids. The CDR3 DNA is TGTGCCAGCAGCGTATCGCCGGGGGCGGGCGGGGAGCTGTTTTTT. This encodes CASSVSPGAGGELFF. The whole variable domain, remainder taken from reference TRBV9 and TRBJ2-2, is DSGVTQTPKHLITATGQRVTLRCSPRSGDLSVYWYQQSLDQGLQFLIQYYNGEERAKGNILERFSAQQFPDLHSELNLSSLELGDSALYFCASSVSPGAGGELFFGEGSRLTVL.

J is TRBJ2-3 and V is TRBV5-1; weak D call: TRBD2 (5 bases). This CDR3 is 16 amino acids long. The germline gives CDR1 SGHRS, CDR2 YFSETQ. Trimming cost V 0 bases and J 2 bases, with 13 bases left between them. CDR3 nucleotides: TGCGCCAGCAGCTTGGGAGGGCAGCGGAACACAGATACGCAGTATTTT. Its translation is CASSLGGQRNTDTQYF.

The chain recombines TRBV4-3 with TRBJ2-6; the D is unclear. From germline, CDR1 is LGHNA and CDR2 YSLEER. This CDR3 comprises 15 residues. V gave up 5 bases and J gave up 0 bases, with 8 bases separating them. CDR3 coding DNA: TGCGCCAGCAGCATTTGGGGCTCTGGGGCCAACGTCCTGACTTTC. This gives the protein CASSIWGSGANVLTF.

This sequence joins TRBV7-2 and TRBJ1-5; TRBD1 aligns across 9 bases. The CDR3 totals 16 residues. V was clipped by 4 bases and J by 0 bases; unmatched bases: 4. Germline CDR1 reads SGHTA; CDR2 reads FQGNSA. The CDR3 region is CASSSTGGHSNQPQHF. The CDR3 region has the DNA TGTGCCAGCAGCTCGACAGGGGGACATAGCAATCAGCCCCAGCATTTT.

The CDR3 is CASSRPGRQETQYF. The CDR3 coding sequence is TGTGCCAGCAGCAGACCGGGCCGCCAAGAGACCCAGTACTTC. The V gene is TRBV7-2, the J gene TRBJ2-5; unclear D gene. The CDR3 is made up of 14 amino acids. V shed 5 bases and J shed 1 base, with 11 bases lying between them. Germline values: CDR1 SGHTA, CDR2 FQGNSA.

The chain couples TRBV7-2 to TRBJ2-7; D is perhaps TRBD2 (7 bases). Per the germline V gene, CDR1 is SGHTA and CDR2 is FQGNSA. The CDR3 sequence is 16 residues long. Trimming left V 5 bases short and J 1 base short, with 18 bases between. CDR3 in amino acids: CASSKGVGGPSYEQYF. The CDR3 bases are TGTGCCAGCAGCAAGGGGGTGGGAGGGCCGTCCTACGAGCAGTACTTC.

J is TRBJ1-1 and V is TRBV9; the D is unclear. The CDR3 length is 13 residues. Trimming cost V 4 bases and J 0 bases, with 7 bases left between them. CDR1 and CDR2 from the germline V gene are SGDLS and YYNGEE. CDR3 nucleotide sequence: TGTGCCAGCAGCACAGACTTGAACACTGAAGCTTTCTTT. This codes for CASSTDLNTEAFF.

The rearrangement uses TRBV6-5 and TRBJ2-3, with D uncertain. The CDR3 length is 13 residues. CDR1 MNHEY and CDR2 SVGAGI come from the germline V gene. V lost 5 bases and J 3 bases, leaving 9 bases between the germline ends. CDR3 protein: CASSDLGTDTQYF. CDR3 bases: TGTGCCAGCAGTGATTTAGGAACAGATACGCAGTATTTT.

The chain combines TRBV12-5 with TRBJ2-5, with no clear D. CDR3 size: 12 residues. CDR1 LGHNT and CDR2 FRNRAP come from the germline V gene. Trimming took 5 bases from V and 5 from J, leaving 9 bases between them. CDR3 DNA sequence: TGTGCTAGTGGTCCCCGGTTGGAGACCCAGTACTTC. Its protein is CASGPRLETQYF. The full variable domain, with the rest looked up from reference TRBV12-5 and TRBJ2-5, is DARVTQTPRHKVTEMGQEVTMRCQPILGHNTVFWYRQTMMQGLELLAYFRNRAPLDDSGMPKDRFSAEMPDATLATLKIQPSEPRDSAVYFCASGPRLETQYFGPGTRLLVL.

The chain employs TRBV10-3 and TRBJ2-3, with 10 bases that match TRBD2. The CDR3 loop spans 15 amino acids. The V gene end was trimmed by 0 bases and the J gene end by 8 bases; junction bases not matched to a gene: 5. Germline CDR1 and CDR2: ENHRY and SYGVKD. CDR3 protein: CAISESVAGGTTQYF. The DNA of the CDR3 is TGTGCCATCAGTGAGTCGGTAGCGGGAGGAACTACGCAGTATTTT.

On this clone itself: Other nucleotide sequences from this sample produce the same CDR3. The CDR3, as DNA: TGTGCCAGCAGCTTGAGGCCGGCGGGCACCGGGGAGCTGTTTTTT. This codes for CASSLRPAGTGELFF. This chain connects TRBV5-6 to TRBJ2-2; a possible D gene is TRBD2 (5 bases). Deletions cut 1 base from V and 4 bases from J, with 11 bases between. The CDR3 is 15 amino acids. Germline lookup yields CDR1 SGHDT and CDR2 YYEEEE.

The genes are TRBV27 and TRBJ1-6, with D possibly TRBD1 on 5 matching bases. Per the germline V gene, CDR1 is MNHEY and CDR2 is SMNVEV (reference sequence). The V end lost 6 bases, the J end lost 7 bases, and 13 bases lay between the germline ends. This CDR3 has 14 residues. The CDR3 DNA reads as TGTGCCAGCAGATATGACAGTCTGAATTCACCCCTCCACTTT. Encoded protein: CASRYDSLNSPLHF.

V is TRBV6-5 and J is TRBJ1-3; no clear D gene. CDR1 is MNHEY, CDR2 SVGAGI, per germline. V dropped 8 bases and J dropped 4 bases, with 9 bases sitting between them. The CDR3 has 12 residues. CDR3 region: CASGSRGNTIYF. CDR3 DNA sequence: TGTGCCAGCGGGAGTAGGGGAAACACCATATATTTT.

The J gene is TRBJ2-5, the V gene TRBV18; D tentatively fits TRBD1 or TRBD2 (5 bases each). Germline V gene data show CDR1 as KGHSH and CDR2 as LQKENI. V lost 3 bases to trimming and J lost 2 bases, with 13 bases between them. This CDR3 spans 15 amino acids. DNA of the CDR3: TGTGCCAGCTCACCCCCGGGACGGACACAAGAGACCCAGTACTTC. Translation: CASSPPGRTQETQYF.

V and J are TRBV7-3 and TRBJ2-1; 9 nucleotides line up with TRBD2. The CDR3 runs 16 residues. The J segment lost 0 bases and the V segment lost 5 bases, leaving 5 bases of the junction unmatched. Germline values: CDR1 SGHTA, CDR2 FQGTGA. CDR3 sequence: CASSPQLAGSYNEQFF. CDR3 coding DNA: TGTGCCAGCAGCCCGCAACTAGCGGGCTCCTACAATGAGCAGTTCTTC.

The V gene is TRBV7-2, the J gene TRBJ2-3, with TRBD2 matching over 10 bases. The junction had 12 bases not matched to a gene; V was cut back by 6 bases and J by 6 bases. The CDR3 contains 16 residues. Germline V gene sequence: CDR1 SGHTA, CDR2 FQGNSA. The CDR3: CASSTRAGGQRDTQYF. CDR3 nucleotides: TGTGCCAGCAGTACGAGAGCGGGAGGGCAGAGGGATACGCAGTATTTT.

The rearrangement joins TRBV28 to TRBJ1-5; unclear D gene. The CDR3 totals 16 residues. Trimming pared 1 base from V and 2 bases from J, leaving 12 bases between. Germline CDR1 MDHEN, CDR2 SYDVKM. The chain's CDR3 is CASSLLPGVGNQPQHF. The CDR3 DNA reads as TGTGCCAGCAGTTTATTACCGGGTGTCGGCAATCAGCCCCAGCATTTT.

V and J are TRBV5-1 and TRBJ2-3; either TRBD1 or TRBD2 may fit D (6 bases each). CDR1 and CDR2 (germline): SGHRS, YFSETQ. The V gene lost 0 bases and the J gene lost 5 bases, with 13 bases spanning the gap. This CDR3 contains 15 residues. CDR3: CASSLAPGEVDTQYF. The CDR3, as DNA: TGCGCCAGCAGCTTGGCCCCAGGGGAGGTAGATACGCAGTATTTT.

J is TRBJ2-1 and V is TRBV6-5; 14 positions match TRBD2. Germline CDR1 is MNHEY and CDR2 is SVGAGI. V shed 7 bases, J shed 9 bases, and the junction held 8 bases outside the gene matches. The CDR3 totals 15 residues. The CDR3 bases are TGTGCCAGCACTCCAGGGACTAGCGGGAGTATTGAGCAGTTCTTC. Residues: CASTPGTSGSIEQFF.

The chain combines TRBV5-1 with TRBJ2-3; D remains unclear. The CDR3 loop spans 13 amino acids. Germline values: CDR1 SGHRS, CDR2 YFSETQ. V dropped 6 bases and J dropped 0 bases, with 8 bases sitting between them. The DNA for the CDR3 is TGCGCCAGCACGGGTACCAGCACAGATACGCAGTATTTT. Its protein is CASTGTSTDTQYF.

This chain uses TRBV28 with TRBJ2-3; 8 bases line up with TRBD2. V was clipped by 2 bases and J by 3 bases; unmatched bases: 1. The germline V gene encodes CDR1 MDHEN and CDR2 SYDVKM. The CDR3 length is 14 residues. The CDR3 loop is CASSLRGGTDTQYF. The DNA for the CDR3 is TGTGCCAGCAGTTTACGGGGGGGGACAGATACGCAGTATTTT.